The clone carrying this T cell receptor beta chain was seen only once. Profiled with immunoSEQ multiplex PCR; TCRdb holds only in-frame clones, not every one. The data contain 260,000 or so clones, approximately 85% of them singletons. With 5 bases clipped from V and 4 bases from J, the junction kept 7 bases outside the gene matches. Germline CDR1 is SGHAT and CDR2 is FQNNGV. CDR3 length: 15 amino acids. The data derive from a study of blood T cell repertoires in COVID-19. This receptor was taken from a human donor in a cohort sampled during active COVID-19. Sequenced input: peripheral blood. This chain connects TRBV11-2 to TRBJ1-4; TRBD1 matches 7 bases. The CDR3 reads CASSRGQVDNEKLFF. For the CDR3, the DNA is TGTGCCAGCAGCCGCGGACAGGTCGATAATGAAAAACTGTTTTTT.